The 10 T cell receptor beta chains presented below share a single source sample, sequenced in a study of post-analysis software for immune sequencing data. Whole-study results and caveats: Four or five TRBV segments occurring more often in patients than controls included TRBV5-6, TRBV5-1 and TRBV20-1.

Unique molecular identifiers tagged the TCR beta cDNA libraries. TCRdb re-called the PCR reads through MiXCR, storing one row per CDR3 protein. The table shows under 900,000 distinct CDR3 sequences, with about 50% occurring only once. No antigen has been identified for these receptors. The sample consisted of blood. The receptors here all came from a girl aged 5 to 17 with multiple sclerosis.

This clonotype was picked up one time. The chain couples TRBV11-3 to TRBJ2-4, with 8 bases aligning to TRBD2. Germline values: CDR1 SGHNT, CDR2 YENEEA. V lost 0 bases and J lost 5; bases outside the gene matches: 12. The CDR3 is 18 amino acids. The CDR3 DNA reads as TGTGCCAGCAGCTTAGATTCCCACCATTCTAGCGGGCAAAACATTCAGTACTTC. Translated, it gives CASSLDSHHSSGQNIQYF.

The sample holds a few counts of this clonotype. Mismatch with germline at one junction end may stem from a read error. The V gene is TRBV5-1, the J gene TRBJ2-3; D uncertain. This CDR3 is built from 16 residues. Germline V CDR1 and CDR2: SGHRS, YFSETQ. This chain's CDR3 is CASSPDVLERTDTQYF. In DNA form, the CDR3 reads TGCGCCAGCAGCCCGGATGTATTAGAACGCACGGATACGCAGTATTTT.

This clonotype has only a few counts. This chain joins TRBV29-1 and TRBJ2-7; D remains ambiguous. Trimming removed 4 bases at V and 4 bases at J, with 14 bases between. Germline V CDR1 and CDR2: SQVTM, ANQGSEA. This CDR3 is built from 13 residues. CDR3 amino acids: CSVVEQRLYEQYF. The CDR3 region has the DNA TGCAGCGTTGTCGAACAGAGACTGTACGAGCAGTACTTC.

The chain links TRBV4-1 to TRBJ1-1; 7 nucleotides line up with TRBD1. The CDR3 is 15 amino acids. V lost 3 bases and J lost 3; bases outside the gene matches: 7. CDR1 is MGHRA and CDR2 is YSYEKL in the germline V gene. The CDR3 DNA reads TGCGCCAGCAGCCATACAGGGGCGCAATACACTGAAGCTTTCTTT. Translation: CASSHTGAQYTEAFF.

This chain connects TRBV5-1 to TRBJ2-3; possible D gene TRBD1, 5 bases. V was clipped by 5 bases and J by 2 bases, with 15 bases between them. This CDR3 contains 15 residues. The germline V gene has CDR1 SGHRS and CDR2 YFSETQ. The CDR3 spells CASRKVGQPTDTQYF. The CDR3 nucleotides are TGCGCCAGCAGAAAGGTGGGGCAACCCACAGATACGCAGTATTTT.

This rearrangement joins TRBV5-1 to TRBJ2-3; D is unresolved. Trimming left V 1 base short and J 0 bases short, with 9 bases between. Germline CDR1 SGHRS, CDR2 YFSETQ. CDR3 length equals 15 residues. The CDR3 loop reads CASSLRAASTDTQYF. The CDR3 nucleotides are TGCGCCAGCAGCTTGAGGGCAGCTAGCACAGATACGCAGTATTTT.

This rearrangement joins TRBV7-3 to TRBJ2-5; 11 nucleotides line up with TRBD2. The J call may be mistaken, given a closer DNA end match to TRBJ2-7. CDR1 and CDR2 from the germline V gene are SGHTA and FQGTGA. The CDR3 totals 16 residues. The CDR3 coding sequence is TGTGCCAGCAGCTTAGTAGCGGGGGGGCCGGCTCACGAGCAGTACTTC. Amino acid sequence: CASSLVAGGPAHEQYF.

The chain is built from TRBV12-3 or TRBV12-4 and TRBJ1-5; D perhaps matches TRBD1 (5 bases). The CDR3 spans 14 residues. The V gene lost 3 bases and the J gene lost 7 bases, with 13 bases spanning the gap. CDR3 DNA sequence: TGTGCCAGCAGTTTCACAGGTCAGGACCAGCCCCAGCATTTT. Translating gives CASSFTGQDQPQHF.

The chain combines TRBV5-5 with TRBJ2-1; no clear D. Trimming took off 1 base at V and 6 bases at J, with 8 bases between the two ends. The CDR3 is 13 residues long. Per germline, CDR1 SGHKS and CDR2 YYEKEE (reference sequence). The CDR3 nucleotides read TGTGCCAGCAGCTTGAGGAAGCCCAATGAGCAGTTCTTC. Protein product: CASSLRKPNEQFF.

The chain recombines TRBV3-1 with TRBJ2-6; D gene ambiguous. The CDR3 has 17 amino acids. Germline CDR1 and CDR2: LGHDT and YNNKEL (reference sequence). V was pared by 0 bases and J by 4 bases, with 13 bases between. The CDR3 loop is CASSQDSAVLGANVLTF. In DNA, the CDR3 is TGTGCCAGCAGCCAAGATTCTGCAGTGTTGGGGGCCAACGTCCTGACTTTC.